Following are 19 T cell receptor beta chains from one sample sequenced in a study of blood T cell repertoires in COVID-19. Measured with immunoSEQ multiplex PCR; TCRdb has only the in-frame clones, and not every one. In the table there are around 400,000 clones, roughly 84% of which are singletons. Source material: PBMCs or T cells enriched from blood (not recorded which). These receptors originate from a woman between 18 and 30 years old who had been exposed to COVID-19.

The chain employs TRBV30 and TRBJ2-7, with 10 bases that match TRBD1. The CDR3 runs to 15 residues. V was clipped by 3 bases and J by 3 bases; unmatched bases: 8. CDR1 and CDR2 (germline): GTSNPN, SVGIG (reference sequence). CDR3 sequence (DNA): TGTGCCTGGAGCGGGGACAGGGGTATTATCTACGAGCAGTACTTC. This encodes CAWSGDRGIIYEQYF.

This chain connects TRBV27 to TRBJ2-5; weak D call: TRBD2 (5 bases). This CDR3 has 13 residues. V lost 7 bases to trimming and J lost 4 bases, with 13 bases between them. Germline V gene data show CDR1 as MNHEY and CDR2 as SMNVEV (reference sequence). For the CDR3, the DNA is TGTGCCAGCACCTGGTCTCGGGGAGAGACCCAGTACTTC. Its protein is CASTWSRGETQYF.

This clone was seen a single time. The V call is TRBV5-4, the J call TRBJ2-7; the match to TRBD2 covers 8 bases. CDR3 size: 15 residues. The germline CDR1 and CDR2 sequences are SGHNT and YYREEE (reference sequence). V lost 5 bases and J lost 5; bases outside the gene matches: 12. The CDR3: CASSTLAEDNDEQYF. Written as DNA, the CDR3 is TGTGCCAGCAGTACACTAGCGGAGGATAACGACGAGCAGTACTTC.

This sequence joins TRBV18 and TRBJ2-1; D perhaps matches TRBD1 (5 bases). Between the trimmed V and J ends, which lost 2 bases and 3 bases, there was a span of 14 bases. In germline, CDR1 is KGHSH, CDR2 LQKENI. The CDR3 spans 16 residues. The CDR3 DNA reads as TGTGCCAGCTCACCAATTCTCCGAGACAGCTACAATGAGCAGTTCTTC. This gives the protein CASSPILRDSYNEQFF. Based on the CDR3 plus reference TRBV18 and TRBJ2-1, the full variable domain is NAGVMQNPRHLVRRRGQEARLRCSPMKGHSHVYWYRQLPEEGLKFMVYLQKENIIDESGMPKERFSAEFPKEGPSILRIQQVVRGDSAAYFCASSPILRDSYNEQFFGPGTRLTVL.

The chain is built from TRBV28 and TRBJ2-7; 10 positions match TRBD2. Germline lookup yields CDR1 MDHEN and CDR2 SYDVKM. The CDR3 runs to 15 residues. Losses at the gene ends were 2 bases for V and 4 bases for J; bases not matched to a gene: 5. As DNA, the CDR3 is TGTGCCAGCAGTTTAATAGCGGGAGGTTTATACGAGCAGTACTTC. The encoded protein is CASSLIAGGLYEQYF.

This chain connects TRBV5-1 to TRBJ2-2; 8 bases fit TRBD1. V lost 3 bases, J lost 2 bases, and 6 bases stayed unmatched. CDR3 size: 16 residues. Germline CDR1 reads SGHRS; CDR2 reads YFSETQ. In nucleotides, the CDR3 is TGCGCCAGCAGCTGGGGGACAGGCACAAACACCGGGGAGCTGTTTTTT. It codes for CASSWGTGTNTGELFF.

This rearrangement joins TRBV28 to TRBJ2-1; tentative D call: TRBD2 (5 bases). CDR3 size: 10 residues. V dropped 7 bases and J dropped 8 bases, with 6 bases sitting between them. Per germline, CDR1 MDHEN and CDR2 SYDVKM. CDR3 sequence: CASTGYEQFF. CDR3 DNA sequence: TGTGCCAGCACGGGGTATGAGCAGTTCTTC.

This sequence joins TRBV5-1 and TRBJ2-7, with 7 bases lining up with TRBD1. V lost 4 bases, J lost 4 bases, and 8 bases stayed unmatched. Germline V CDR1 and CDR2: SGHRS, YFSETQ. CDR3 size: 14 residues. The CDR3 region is CASSPGQGVYEQYF. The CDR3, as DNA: TGCGCCAGCAGCCCCGGTCAGGGGGTTTACGAGCAGTACTTC. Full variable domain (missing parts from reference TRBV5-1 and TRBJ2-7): KAGVTQTPRYLIKTRGQQVTLSCSPISGHRSVSWYQQTPGQGLQFLFEYFSETQRNKGNFPGRFSGRQFSNSRSEMNVSTLELGDSALYLCASSPGQGVYEQYFGPGTRLTVT.

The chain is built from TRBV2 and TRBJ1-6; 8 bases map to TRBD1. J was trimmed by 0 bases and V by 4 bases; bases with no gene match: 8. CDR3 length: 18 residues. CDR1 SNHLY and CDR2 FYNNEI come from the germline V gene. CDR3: CASSVPGQASSYNSPLHF. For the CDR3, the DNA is TGTGCCAGCAGTGTACCGGGACAGGCAAGCTCCTATAATTCACCCCTCCACTTT.

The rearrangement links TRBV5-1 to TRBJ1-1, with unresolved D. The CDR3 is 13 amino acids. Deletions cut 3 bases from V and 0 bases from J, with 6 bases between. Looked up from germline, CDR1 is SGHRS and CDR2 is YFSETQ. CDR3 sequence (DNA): TGCGCCAGCAGCTGGGGAGTGAACACTGAAGCTTTCTTT. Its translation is CASSWGVNTEAFF. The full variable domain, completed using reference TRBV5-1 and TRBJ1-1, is KAGVTQTPRYLIKTRGQQVTLSCSPISGHRSVSWYQQTPGQGLQFLFEYFSETQRNKGNFPGRFSGRQFSNSRSEMNVSTLELGDSALYLCASSWGVNTEAFFGQGTRLTVV.

The CDR3 loop is CASSPAGGNTEAFF. The CDR3 DNA reads as TGTGCCAGCAGCCCGGCAGGAGGGAACACTGAAGCTTTCTTT. The J gene is TRBJ1-1, the V gene TRBV5-6; D is unclear. The CDR3 consists of 14 residues. Germline V gene data show CDR1 as SGHDT and CDR2 as YYEEEE. Trimming took 4 bases from V and 1 from J, leaving 11 bases between them.

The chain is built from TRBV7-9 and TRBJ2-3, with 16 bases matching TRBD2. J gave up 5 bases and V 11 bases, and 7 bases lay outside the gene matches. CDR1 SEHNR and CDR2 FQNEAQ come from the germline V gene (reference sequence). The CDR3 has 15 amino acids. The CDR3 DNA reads TGTGCCTTAGGGACTAGCGGGGGGGCTGGAGATACGCAGTATTTT. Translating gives CALGTSGGAGDTQYF.

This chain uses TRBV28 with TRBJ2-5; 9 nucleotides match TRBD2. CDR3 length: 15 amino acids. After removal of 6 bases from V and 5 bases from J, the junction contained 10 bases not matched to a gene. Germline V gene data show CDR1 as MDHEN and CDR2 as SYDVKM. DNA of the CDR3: TGTGCCAGCAGCCCGGCGGGGGGGGCCTTGGAGACCCAGTACTTC. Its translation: CASSPAGGALETQYF.

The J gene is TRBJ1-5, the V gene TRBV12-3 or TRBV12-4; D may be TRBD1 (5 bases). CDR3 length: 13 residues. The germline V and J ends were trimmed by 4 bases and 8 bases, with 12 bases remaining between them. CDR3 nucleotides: TGTGCCAGCAGTTCCGGGACTTCGGAGCCCCAGCATTTT. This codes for CASSSGTSEPQHF.

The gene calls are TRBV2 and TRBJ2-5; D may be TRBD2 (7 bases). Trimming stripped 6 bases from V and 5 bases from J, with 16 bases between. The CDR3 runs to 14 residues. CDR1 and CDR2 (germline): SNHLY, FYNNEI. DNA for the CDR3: TGTGCCAGCAGGATCGGGGGGCCTCAGGAGACCCAGTACTTC. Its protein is CASRIGGPQETQYF.

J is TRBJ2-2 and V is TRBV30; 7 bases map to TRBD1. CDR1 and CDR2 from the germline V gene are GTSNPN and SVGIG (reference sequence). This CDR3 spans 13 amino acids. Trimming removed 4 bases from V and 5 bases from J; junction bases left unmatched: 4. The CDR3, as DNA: TGTGCCTGGAACAGGGGCTTTACCGGGGAGCTGTTTTTT. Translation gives CAWNRGFTGELFF. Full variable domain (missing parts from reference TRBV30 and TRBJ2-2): SQTIHQWPATLVQPVGSPLSLECTVEGTSNPNLYWYRQAAGRGLQLLFYSVGIGQISSEVPQNLSASRPQDRQFILSSKKLLLSDSGFYLCAWNRGFTGELFFGEGSRLTVL.

The DNA for the CDR3 is TGTGCCAGCAGGGGGGCGGGGGCAGGCACAGATACGCAGTATTTT. This translates into CASRGAGAGTDTQYF. The J gene is TRBJ2-3, the V gene TRBV28, with D maybe TRBD2 (7 bases). Deletions cut 6 bases from V and 1 base from J, with 14 bases between. CDR1 and CDR2 (germline): MDHEN, SYDVKM. The CDR3 has 15 amino acids.

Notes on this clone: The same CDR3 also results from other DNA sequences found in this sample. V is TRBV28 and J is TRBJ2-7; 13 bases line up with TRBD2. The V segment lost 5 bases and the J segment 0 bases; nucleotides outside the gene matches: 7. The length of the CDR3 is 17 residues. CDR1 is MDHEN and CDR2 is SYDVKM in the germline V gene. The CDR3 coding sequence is TGTGCCAGCAGTCTCGGACTAGCGGGAGTGGGCTCCTACGAGCAGTACTTC. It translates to CASSLGLAGVGSYEQYF.

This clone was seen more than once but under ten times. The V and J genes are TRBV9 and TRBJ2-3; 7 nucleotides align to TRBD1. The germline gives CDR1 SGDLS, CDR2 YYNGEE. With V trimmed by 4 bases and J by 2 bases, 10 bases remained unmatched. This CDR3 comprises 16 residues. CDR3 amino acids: CASSSRGGADTDTQYF. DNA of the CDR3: TGTGCCAGCAGCTCCCGAGGGGGCGCCGACACAGATACGCAGTATTTT. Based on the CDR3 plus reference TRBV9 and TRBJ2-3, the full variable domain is DSGVTQTPKHLITATGQRVTLRCSPRSGDLSVYWYQQSLDQGLQFLIQYYNGEERAKGNILERFSAQQFPDLHSELNLSSLELGDSALYFCASSSRGGADTDTQYFGPGTRLTVL.